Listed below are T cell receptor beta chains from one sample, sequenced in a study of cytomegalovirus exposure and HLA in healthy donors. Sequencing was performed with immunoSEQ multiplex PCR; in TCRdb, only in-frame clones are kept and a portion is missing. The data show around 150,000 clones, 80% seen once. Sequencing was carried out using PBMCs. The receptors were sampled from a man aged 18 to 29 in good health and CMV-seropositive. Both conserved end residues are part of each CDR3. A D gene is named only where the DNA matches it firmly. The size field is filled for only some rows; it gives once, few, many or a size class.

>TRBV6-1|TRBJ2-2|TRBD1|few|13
CASDRGNTGELFF
TGTGCCAGCGACAGGGGAAACACCGGGGAGCTGTTTTTT
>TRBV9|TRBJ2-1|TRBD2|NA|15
CASSSGTSGRNEQFF
TGTGCCAGCAGCTCCGGGACTAGCGGGAGAAATGAGCAGTTCTTC
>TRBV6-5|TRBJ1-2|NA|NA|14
CASSYFGGATSYTF
TGTGCCAGCAGTTACTTTGGGGGGGCTACAAGTTACACCTTC
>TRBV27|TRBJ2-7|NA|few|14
CASSLSAGLSEQYF
TGTGCCAGCAGTTTATCGGCAGGGCTATCCGAGCAGTACTTC
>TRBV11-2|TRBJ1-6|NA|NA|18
CASSYRRAGELYNSPLHF
TGTGCCAGCAGTTACCGTAGGGCAGGGGAGCTCTATAATTCACCCCTCCACTTT
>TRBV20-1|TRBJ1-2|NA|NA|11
CQRLQGAMYTF
TGCCAAAGATTACAGGGTGCGATGTACACCTTC
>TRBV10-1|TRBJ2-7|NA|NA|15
CASSATGVKAYEQYF
TGCGCCAGCAGTGCAACCGGGGTTAAAGCCTACGAGCAGTACTTC
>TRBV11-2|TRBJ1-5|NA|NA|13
CASSLRHNQPQHF
TGTGCCAGCAGCTTAAGACATAATCAGCCCCAGCATTTT
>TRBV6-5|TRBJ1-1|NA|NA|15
CASIPLRPVNTEAFF
TGTGCCAGCATCCCACTAAGACCCGTGAACACTGAAGCTTTCTTT
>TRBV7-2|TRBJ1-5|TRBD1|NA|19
CASSPMGGQGTMGNQPQHF
TGTGCCAGCAGCCCCATGGGGGGACAGGGGACGATGGGGAACCAGCCCCAGCATTTT
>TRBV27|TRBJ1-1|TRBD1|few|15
CASSFRTGMNTEAFF
TGTGCCAGCAGTTTTCGGACAGGGATGAACACTGAAGCTTTCTTT
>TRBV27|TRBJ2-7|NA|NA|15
CASSSWTGSPYEQYF
TGTGCCAGCAGTTCCTGGACTGGCTCTCCCTACGAGCAGTACTTC
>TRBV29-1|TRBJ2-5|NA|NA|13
CSVGRQLQETQYF
TGCAGCGTTGGCCGCCAGTTGCAGGAGACCCAGTACTTC
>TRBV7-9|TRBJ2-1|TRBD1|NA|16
CASSREGQGRLDEQFF
TGTGCCAGCAGCCGAGAAGGACAGGGGAGATTGGATGAGCAGTTCTTC
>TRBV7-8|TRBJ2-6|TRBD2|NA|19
CASSPRLVGGSSGANVLTF
TGTGCCAGCAGCCCTAGACTAGTGGGGGGGAGTTCTGGGGCCAACGTCCTGACTTTC
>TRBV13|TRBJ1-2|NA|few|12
CASSPGRSGYTF
TGTGCCAGCAGCCCTGGGAGGAGTGGCTACACCTTC
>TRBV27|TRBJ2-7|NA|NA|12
CASTGSSGEQYF
TGTGCCAGCACCGGCAGCTCGGGGGAGCAGTACTTC
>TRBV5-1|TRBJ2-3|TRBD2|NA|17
CASSLSGGLRRTDTQYF
TGCGCCAGCAGCTTGTCGGGGGGGCTTCGTCGGACAGATACGCAGTATTTT
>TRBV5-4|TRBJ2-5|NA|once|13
CASREAVGETQYF
TGTGCCAGCAGGGAAGCGGTTGGAGAGACCCAGTACTTC
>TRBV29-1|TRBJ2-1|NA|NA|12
CSVDSAAGEQFF
TGCAGCGTTGATTCGGCAGCGGGCGAGCAGTTCTTC
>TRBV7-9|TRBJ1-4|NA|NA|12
CASSGLNEKLFF
TGTGCCAGCAGCGGACTTAATGAAAAACTGTTTTTT
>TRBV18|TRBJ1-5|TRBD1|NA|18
CASSPRGPGQGSNQPQHF
TGTGCCAGCTCACCAAGGGGTCCGGGACAGGGAAGCAATCAGCCCCAGCATTTT
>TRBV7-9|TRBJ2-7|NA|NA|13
CASSLSLNYEQYF
TGTGCCAGCAGCTTATCACTGAACTACGAGCAGTACTTC
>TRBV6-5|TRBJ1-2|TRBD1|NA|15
CASSYGTGSYYGYTF
TGTGCCAGCAGTTATGGGACAGGATCGTACTATGGCTACACCTTC
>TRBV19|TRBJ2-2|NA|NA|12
CASSMFRGLLFF
TGTGCCAGTAGTATGTTCCGAGGGTTGCTGTTTTTT
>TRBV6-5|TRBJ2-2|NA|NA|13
CASVQGSSGELFF
TGTGCCAGCGTTCAGGGGAGTTCCGGGGAGCTGTTTTTT
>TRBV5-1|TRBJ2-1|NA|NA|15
CASSLYGGAPREQFF
TGCGCCAGCAGCTTGTATGGGGGGGCCCCGAGAGAGCAGTTCTTC
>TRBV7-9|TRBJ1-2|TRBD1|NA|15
CASSLGQGSLYGYTF
TGTGCCAGCAGCCTCGGACAGGGGTCCCTCTATGGCTACACCTTC
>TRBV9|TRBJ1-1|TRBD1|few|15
CASSVGQGGIREAFF
TGTGCCAGCAGCGTCGGACAGGGAGGGATCAGAGAAGCTTTCTTT
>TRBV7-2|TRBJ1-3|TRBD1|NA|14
CASSFRTGGNTIYF
TGTGCCAGCAGCTTTAGGACAGGGGGAAACACCATATATTTT
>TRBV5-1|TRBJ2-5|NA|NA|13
CASSLRGQETQYF
TGCGCCAGCAGCTTGCGCGGGCAAGAGACCCAGTACTTC
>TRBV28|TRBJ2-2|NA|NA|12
CASSALSGELFF
TGTGCCAGCAGCGCCCTATCCGGGGAGCTGTTTTTT
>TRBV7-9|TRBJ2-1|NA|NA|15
CASSLLAGTYNEQFF
TGTGCCAGCAGCTTATTGGCAGGGACATACAATGAGCAGTTCTTC
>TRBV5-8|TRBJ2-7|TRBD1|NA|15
CATLARDRATYEQYF
TGTGCCACCCTGGCCCGGGACAGGGCCACCTACGAGCAGTACTTC
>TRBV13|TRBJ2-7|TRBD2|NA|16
CASSLGYGGSSYEQYF
TGTGCCAGCAGCTTAGGGTACGGCGGGAGCTCCTACGAGCAGTACTTC
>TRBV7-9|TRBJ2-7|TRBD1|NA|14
CASTPLQGAAEQYF
TGTGCCAGCACACCCTTACAGGGGGCGGCCGAGCAGTACTTC
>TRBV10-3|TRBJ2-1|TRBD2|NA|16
CAISESGGSSYNEQFF
TGTGCCATCAGTGAGTCGGGCGGGAGTAGCTACAATGAGCAGTTCTTC